This T cell receptor (beta chain) was obtained from a study of blood T cell repertoires in COVID-19. Whole-study context: Samples came from the United States, Italy and Spain, spanning acute and convalescent COVID-19. Sources were T cells, B-cell-depleted T cells, or PBMCs; the material itself was cDNA or gDNA.

CDR3 length equals 14 residues. Trimming took 2 bases from V and 4 from J, leaving 10 bases between them. Germline V lookup: CDR1 MNHEY, CDR2 SMNVEV (reference sequence). Original data processing: The assay estimated nucleated cells by amplifying reference gene primers. Some clones are missing from TCRdb's copy, which holds only in-frame ones; the method was immunoSEQ multiplex PCR. The V and J calls and clone size are taken from that table; D and trimming were inferred from the DNA. The sample lists under 140,000 clones, less than 85% occurring once. The sequence was collected from an elderly woman with acute or convalescent COVID-19. The chain couples TRBV27 to TRBJ2-3; D is ambiguous. The sequencing sample was made of peripheral blood. The chain's CDR3 is CASSLMWLSDTQYF. CDR3 nucleotide sequence: TGTGCCAGCAGTTTAATGTGGCTTTCAGATACGCAGTATTTT.